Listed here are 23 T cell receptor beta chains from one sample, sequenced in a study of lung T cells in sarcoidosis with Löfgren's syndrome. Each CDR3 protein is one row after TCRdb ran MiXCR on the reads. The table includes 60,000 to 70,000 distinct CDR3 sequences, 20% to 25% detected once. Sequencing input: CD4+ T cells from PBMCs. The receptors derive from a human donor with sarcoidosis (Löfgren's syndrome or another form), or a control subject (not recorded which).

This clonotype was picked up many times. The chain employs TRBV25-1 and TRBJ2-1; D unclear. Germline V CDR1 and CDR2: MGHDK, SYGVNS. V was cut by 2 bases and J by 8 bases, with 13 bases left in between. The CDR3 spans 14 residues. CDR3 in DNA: TGTGCCAGCAGTGAAGGGTCCCGAGGCGATGAGCAGTTCTTC. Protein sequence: CASSEGSRGDEQFF.

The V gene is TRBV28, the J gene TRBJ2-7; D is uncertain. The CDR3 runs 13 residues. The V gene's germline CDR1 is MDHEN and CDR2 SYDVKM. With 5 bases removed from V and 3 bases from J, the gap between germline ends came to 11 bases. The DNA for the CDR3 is TGTGCCAGCAGTCCTGGTTCTGTCTACGAGCAGTACTTC. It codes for CASSPGSVYEQYF.

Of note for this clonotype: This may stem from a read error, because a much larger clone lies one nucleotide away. DNA for the CDR3: TGTGCCAGCAAACAGGGTCTGCGAGAGACCCAGTACTTC. It is translated as CASKQGLRETQYF. The chain employs TRBV6-1 and TRBJ2-5; TRBD1 might be the D (6 bases). The CDR3 sequence is 13 residues long. Germline V lookup: CDR1 MNHNS, CDR2 SASEGT. V was shortened by 7 bases and J by 4 bases, with 13 bases between the two germline ends.

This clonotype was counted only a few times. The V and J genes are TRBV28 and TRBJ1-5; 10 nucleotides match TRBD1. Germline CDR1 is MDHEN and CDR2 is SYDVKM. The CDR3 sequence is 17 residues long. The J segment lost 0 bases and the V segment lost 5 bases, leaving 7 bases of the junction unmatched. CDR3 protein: CASSIRQGAYSNQPQHF. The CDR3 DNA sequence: TGTGCCAGCAGTATCCGACAGGGGGCTTATAGCAATCAGCCCCAGCATTTT. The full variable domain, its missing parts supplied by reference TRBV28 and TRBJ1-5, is DVKVTQSSRYLVKRTGEKVFLECVQDMDHENMFWYRQDPGLGLRLIYFSYDVKMKEKGDIPEGYSVSREKKERFSLILESASTNQTSMYLCASSIRQGAYSNQPQHFGDGTRLSIL.

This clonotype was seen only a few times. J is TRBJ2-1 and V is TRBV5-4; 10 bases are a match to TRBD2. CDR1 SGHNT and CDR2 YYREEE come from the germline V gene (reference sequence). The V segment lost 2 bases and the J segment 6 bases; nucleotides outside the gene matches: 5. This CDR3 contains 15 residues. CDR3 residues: CASSLAGGPVNEQFF. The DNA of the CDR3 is TGTGCCAGCAGCTTAGCGGGGGGGCCTGTCAATGAGCAGTTCTTC.

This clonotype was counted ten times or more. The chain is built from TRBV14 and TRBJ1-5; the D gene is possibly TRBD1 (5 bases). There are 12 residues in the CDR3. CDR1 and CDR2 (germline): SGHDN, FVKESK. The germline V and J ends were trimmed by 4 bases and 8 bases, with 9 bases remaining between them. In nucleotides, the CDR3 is TGTGCCAGCAGCCTAGGGGACGAGCCCCAGCATTTT. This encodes CASSLGDEPQHF.

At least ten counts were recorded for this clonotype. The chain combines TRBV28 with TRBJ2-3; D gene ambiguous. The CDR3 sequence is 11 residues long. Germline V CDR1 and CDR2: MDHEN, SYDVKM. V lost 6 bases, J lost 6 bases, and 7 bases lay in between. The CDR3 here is CASSLSDTQYF. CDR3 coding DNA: TGTGCCAGCAGCCTTTCGGATACGCAGTATTTT.

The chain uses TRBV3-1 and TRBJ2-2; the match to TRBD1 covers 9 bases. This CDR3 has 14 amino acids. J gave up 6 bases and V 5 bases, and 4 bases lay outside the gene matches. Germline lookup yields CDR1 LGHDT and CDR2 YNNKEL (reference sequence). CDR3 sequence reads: CASSNRGPPGELFF. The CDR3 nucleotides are TGTGCCAGCAGCAACAGGGGGCCCCCCGGGGAGCTGTTTTTT. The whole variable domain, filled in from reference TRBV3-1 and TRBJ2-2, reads DTAVSQTPKYLVTQMGNDKSIKCEQNLGHDTMYWYKQDSKKFLKIMFSYNNKELIINETVPNRFSPKSPDKAHLNLHINSLELGDSAVYFCASSNRGPPGELFFGEGSRLTVL.

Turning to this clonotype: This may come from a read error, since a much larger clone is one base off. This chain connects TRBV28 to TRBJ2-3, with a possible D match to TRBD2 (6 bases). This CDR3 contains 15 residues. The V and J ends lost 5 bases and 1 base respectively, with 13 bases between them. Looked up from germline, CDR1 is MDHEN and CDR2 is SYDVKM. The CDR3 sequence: CASSVTGVRTDTQYF. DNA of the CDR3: TGTGCCAGCAGTGTAACGGGGGTGCGCACAGATACGCAGTATTTT.

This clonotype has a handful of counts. The CDR3 protein is CASSLFGGRAEEQYF. The CDR3 DNA sequence: TGTGCCAGCAGCTTATTCGGCGGGAGGGCGGAAGAGCAGTACTTC. The chain is built from TRBV7-9 and TRBJ2-7; 9 bases align to TRBD2. The CDR3 has 15 residues. Germline-derived CDR1 and CDR2 are SEHNR and FQNEAQ (reference sequence). Trimming removed 2 bases from V and 7 bases from J; junction bases left unmatched: 9.

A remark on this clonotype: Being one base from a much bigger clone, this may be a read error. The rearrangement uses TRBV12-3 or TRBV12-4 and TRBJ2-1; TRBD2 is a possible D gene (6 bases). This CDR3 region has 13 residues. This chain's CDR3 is CASRYREFNEQLF. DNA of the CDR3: TGTGCCAGCAGGTATCGGGAGTTCAATGAGCAGCTCTTC.

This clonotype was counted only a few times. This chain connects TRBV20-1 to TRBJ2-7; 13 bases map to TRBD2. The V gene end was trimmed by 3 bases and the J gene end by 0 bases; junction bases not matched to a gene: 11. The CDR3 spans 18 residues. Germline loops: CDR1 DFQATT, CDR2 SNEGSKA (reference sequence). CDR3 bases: TGCAGTGCTAGGGGCGTAAGACTAGCGGGAGGTAGCTCCTACGAGCAGTACTTC. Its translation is CSARGVRLAGGSSYEQYF.

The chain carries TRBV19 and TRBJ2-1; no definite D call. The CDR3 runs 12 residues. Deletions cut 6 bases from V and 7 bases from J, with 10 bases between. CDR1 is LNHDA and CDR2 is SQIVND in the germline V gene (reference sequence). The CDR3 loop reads CASRTSRNEQFF. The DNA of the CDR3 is TGTGCCAGTAGGACGAGTAGGAATGAGCAGTTCTTC.

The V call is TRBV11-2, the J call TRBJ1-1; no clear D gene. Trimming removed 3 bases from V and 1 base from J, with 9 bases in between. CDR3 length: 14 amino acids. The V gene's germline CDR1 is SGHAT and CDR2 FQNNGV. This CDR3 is CASSFAPGNTEAFF. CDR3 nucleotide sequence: TGTGCCAGCAGCTTCGCCCCAGGGAACACTGAAGCTTTCTTT.

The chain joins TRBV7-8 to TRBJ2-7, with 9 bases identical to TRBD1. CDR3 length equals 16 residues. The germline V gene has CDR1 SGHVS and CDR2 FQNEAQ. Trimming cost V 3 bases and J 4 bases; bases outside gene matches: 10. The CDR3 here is CASSFLGQGMGYEQYF. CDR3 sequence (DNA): TGTGCCAGCAGCTTCCTTGGACAGGGGATGGGGTACGAGCAGTACTTC.

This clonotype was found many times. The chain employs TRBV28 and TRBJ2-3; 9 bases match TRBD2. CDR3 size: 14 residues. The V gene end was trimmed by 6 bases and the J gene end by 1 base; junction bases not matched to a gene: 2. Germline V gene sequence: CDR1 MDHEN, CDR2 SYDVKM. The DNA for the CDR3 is TGTGCCAGCAGCTCTAGCGGGGGCACAGATACGCAGTATTTT. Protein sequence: CASSSSGGTDTQYF. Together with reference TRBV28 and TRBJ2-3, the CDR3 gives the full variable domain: DVKVTQSSRYLVKRTGEKVFLECVQDMDHENMFWYRQDPGLGLRLIYFSYDVKMKEKGDIPEGYSVSREKKERFSLILESASTNQTSMYLCASSSSGGTDTQYFGPGTRLTVL.

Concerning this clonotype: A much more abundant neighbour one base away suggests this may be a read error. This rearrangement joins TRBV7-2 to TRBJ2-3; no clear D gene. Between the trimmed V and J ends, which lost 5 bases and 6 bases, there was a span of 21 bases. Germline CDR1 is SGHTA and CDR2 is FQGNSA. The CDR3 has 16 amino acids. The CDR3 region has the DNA TGTGCCAGCAGCGCCCGAAGTCTCTCGGGCCCGGATACGCAGTATTTT. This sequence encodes CASSARSLSGPDTQYF.

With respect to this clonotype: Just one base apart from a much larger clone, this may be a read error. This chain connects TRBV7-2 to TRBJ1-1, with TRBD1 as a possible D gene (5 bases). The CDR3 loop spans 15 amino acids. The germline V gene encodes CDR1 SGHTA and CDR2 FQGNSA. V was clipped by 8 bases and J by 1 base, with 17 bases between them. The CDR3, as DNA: TGTGCCAGCGGCTCGTCGGGACCGACGAACACTGAAGCTTTCTTT. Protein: CASGSSGPTNTEAFF.

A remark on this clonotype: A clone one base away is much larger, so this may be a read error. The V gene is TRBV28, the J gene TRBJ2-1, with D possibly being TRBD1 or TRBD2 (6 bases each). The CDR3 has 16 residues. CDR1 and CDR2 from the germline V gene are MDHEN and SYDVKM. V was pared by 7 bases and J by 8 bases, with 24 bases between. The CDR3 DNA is TGTGCCAGCAAGAGGAGGGGGGCGACCCTTTACGATGAGCAGTTCTTC. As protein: CASKRRGATLYDEQFF.

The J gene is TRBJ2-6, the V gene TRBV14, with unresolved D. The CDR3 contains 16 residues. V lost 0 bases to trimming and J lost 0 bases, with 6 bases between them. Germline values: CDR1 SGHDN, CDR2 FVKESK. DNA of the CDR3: TGTGCCAGCAGCCAAGATCAGAGCTCTGGGGCCAACGTCCTGACTTTC. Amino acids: CASSQDQSSGANVLTF. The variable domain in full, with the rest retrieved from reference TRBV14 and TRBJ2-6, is EAGVTQFPSHSVIEKGQTVTLRCDPISGHDNLYWYRRVMGKEIKFLLHFVKESKQDESGMPNNRFLAERTGGTYSTLKVQPAELEDSGVYFCASSQDQSSGANVLTFGAGSRLTVL.

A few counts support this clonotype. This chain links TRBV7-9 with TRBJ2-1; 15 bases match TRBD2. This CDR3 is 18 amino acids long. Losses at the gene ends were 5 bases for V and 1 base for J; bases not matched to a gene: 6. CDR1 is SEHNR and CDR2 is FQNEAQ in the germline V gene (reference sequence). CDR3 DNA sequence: TGTGCCAGCAGCGGCCTGGGACTAGCGGGGGGATCCTACAATGAGCAGTTCTTC. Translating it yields CASSGLGLAGGSYNEQFF.

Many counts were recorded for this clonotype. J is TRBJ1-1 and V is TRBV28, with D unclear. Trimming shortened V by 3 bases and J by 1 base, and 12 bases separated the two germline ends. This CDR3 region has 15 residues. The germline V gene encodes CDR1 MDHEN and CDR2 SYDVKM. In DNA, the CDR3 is TGTGCCAGCAGTTTCCCTCAGAGTACGAACACTGAAGCTTTCTTT. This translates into CASSFPQSTNTEAFF.

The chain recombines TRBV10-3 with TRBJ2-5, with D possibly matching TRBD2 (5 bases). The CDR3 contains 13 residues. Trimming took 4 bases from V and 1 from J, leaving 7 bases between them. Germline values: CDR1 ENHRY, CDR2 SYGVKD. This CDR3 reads CAISARGQETQYF. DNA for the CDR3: TGTGCCATCAGTGCCCGGGGCCAAGAGACCCAGTACTTC.